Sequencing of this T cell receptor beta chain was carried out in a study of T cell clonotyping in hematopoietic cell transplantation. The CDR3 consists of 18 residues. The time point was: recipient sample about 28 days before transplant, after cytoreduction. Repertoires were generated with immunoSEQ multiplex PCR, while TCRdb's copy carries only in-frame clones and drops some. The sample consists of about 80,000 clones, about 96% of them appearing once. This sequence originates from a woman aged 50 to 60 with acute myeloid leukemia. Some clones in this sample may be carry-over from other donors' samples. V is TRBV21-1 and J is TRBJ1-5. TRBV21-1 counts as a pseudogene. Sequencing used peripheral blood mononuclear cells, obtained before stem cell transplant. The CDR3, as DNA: TGTGCCAGCAGCGAGAGTAGGACACAAAGAGGGAGCAATCAGCCCCAGCATTTT. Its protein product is CASSESRTQRGSNQPQHF.